Presented here are 8 T cell receptor beta chains from one specimen sequenced in a study of shared clonotypes between healthy human individuals (TCRdb year 2020). Libraries were made using the immunoSEQ multiplex PCR assay. This is the immuneACCESS table as TCRdb keeps it, with only in-frame sequences that have V and J called. A part of the clones is gone; compared with another copy, unresolved V genes explain less than half, and the rest is unexplained. For this sample there are 2.3 million or so clones; approximately 93% appear just once. The ten largest account for under 0.45% of the sample. Sequencing was carried out using naive CD4+ T cells from PBMCs. Explained via the paper, the cell subset or site label denotes: CD45RA+ positively selected. All receptors come from a man between 18 and 35 years old in good health. Some clones in this sample may be carry-over from other donors' samples.

This chain joins TRBV28 and TRBJ2-5; D gene ambiguous. Trimming took 6 bases from V and 5 from J, leaving 10 bases between them. The CDR3 covers 12 residues. CDR1 and CDR2 (germline): MDHEN, SYDVKM. The CDR3 DNA reads as TGTGCCAGCAGGTGGCTGGGGGAGACCCAGTACTTC. This sequence encodes CASRWLGETQYF.

The chain uses TRBV30 and TRBJ1-4; unclear D gene. The V end lost 3 bases, the J end lost 4 bases, and 6 bases lay between the germline ends. CDR3 length equals 12 residues. CDR1 is GTSNPN and CDR2 is SVGIG in the germline V gene (reference sequence). CDR3 residues: CAWRGDNEKLFF. As DNA, the CDR3 is TGTGCCTGGAGAGGTGATAATGAAAAACTGTTTTTT. The whole variable domain, remainder taken from reference TRBV30 and TRBJ1-4, is SQTIHQWPATLVQPVGSPLSLECTVEGTSNPNLYWYRQAAGRGLQLLFYSVGIGQISSEVPQNLSASRPQDRQFILSSKKLLLSDSGFYLCAWRGDNEKLFFGSGTQLSVL.

The CDR3: CASSFSASSYNEQFF. DNA of the CDR3: TGCGCCAGCAGCTTTAGTGCTAGCTCCTACAATGAGCAGTTCTTC. This chain connects TRBV5-1 to TRBJ2-1; D gene ambiguous. CDR3 size: 15 residues. Trimming pared 2 bases from V and 0 bases from J, leaving 9 bases between. CDR1 is SGHRS, CDR2 YFSETQ, per germline.

The gene calls are TRBV5-5 and TRBJ2-2, with D possibly TRBD2 on 6 matching bases. V dropped 0 bases and J dropped 6 bases, with 9 bases sitting between them. The CDR3 loop spans 14 amino acids. Germline V CDR1 and CDR2: SGHKS, YYEKEE (reference sequence). The CDR3 region has the DNA TGTGCCAGCAGCTTGGGCGGGAAGTCCGGGGAGCTGTTTTTT. It specifies CASSLGGKSGELFF.

The chain recombines TRBV6-5 with TRBJ1-2, with 7 bases matching TRBD1. Germline loops: CDR1 MNHEY, CDR2 SVGAGI. The J segment lost 8 bases and the V segment lost 5 bases, leaving 8 bases of the junction unmatched. The CDR3 totals 13 residues. The CDR3 bases are TGTGCCAGCAGTGCCGACAGGGTGGGCGGCTACACCTTC. The encoded protein is CASSADRVGGYTF.

This rearrangement joins TRBV19 to TRBJ1-1, with D uncertain. The CDR3 length is 15 residues. Between the trimmed V and J ends, which lost 4 bases and 1 base, there was a span of 13 bases. Germline CDR1 LNHDA, CDR2 SQIVND (reference sequence). The chain's CDR3 is CASSTWTKRNTEAFF. The CDR3 DNA follows: TGTGCCAGTAGTACTTGGACCAAGCGGAACACTGAAGCTTTCTTT. The whole variable domain, remainder taken from reference TRBV19 and TRBJ1-1, is DGGITQSPKYLFRKEGQNVTLSCEQNLNHDAMYWYRQDPGQGLRLIYYSQIVNDFQKGDIAEGYSVSREKKESFPLTVTSAQKNPTAFYLCASSTWTKRNTEAFFGQGTRLTVV.

This clone was counted only a few times. This chain joins TRBV14 and TRBJ1-2; no clear D gene. The V gene's germline CDR1 is SGHDN and CDR2 FVKESK. This CDR3 is 13 amino acids long. Trimming stripped 3 bases from V and 4 bases from J, with 9 bases between. CDR3 nucleotides: TGTGCCAGCAGCCAGGGAGTCGTCTATGGCTACACCTTC. This translates into CASSQGVVYGYTF. The whole variable domain, filled in from reference TRBV14 and TRBJ1-2, reads EAGVTQFPSHSVIEKGQTVTLRCDPISGHDNLYWYRRVMGKEIKFLLHFVKESKQDESGMPNNRFLAERTGGTYSTLKVQPAELEDSGVYFCASSQGVVYGYTFGSGTRLTVV.

The chain joins TRBV7-2 to TRBJ2-1; D unresolved. V lost 1 base and J lost 2, with 12 bases in between. This CDR3 contains 16 residues. The V gene's germline CDR1 is SGHTA and CDR2 FQGNSA. CDR3 protein: CASSLEAGRPYNEQFF. Written as DNA, the CDR3 is TGTGCCAGCAGCTTAGAGGCCGGGCGCCCCTACAATGAGCAGTTCTTC.